Listed below are T cell receptor beta chains from one sample, sequenced in a study of cytomegalovirus exposure and HLA in healthy donors. Some clones are missing from TCRdb's copy, which holds only in-frame ones; the method was immunoSEQ multiplex PCR. The sample shows about 120,000 clones, about 76% of them seen only once. The sequencing sample was made of PBMCs. The receptors originated from a man in his 60s in good health and CMV-seropositive. Each CDR3 is given with its conserved first and last residue. A D gene is named only where the DNA matches it firmly. The size field is filled for only some rows; it gives once, few, many or a size class.

j_call v_call d_call clone_size cdr3_aa
TRBJ2-7 TRBV19 - once CASSIDWAGEQYF
TRBJ2-1 TRBV7-2 TRBD1 - CASSLRQGNEQFF
TRBJ2-5 TRBV5-1 - - CASSLLAESQETQYF
TRBJ1-1 TRBV7-2 - - CASKPGGFGMNTEAFF
TRBJ2-7 TRBV2 - - CASRLDSSYEQYF
TRBJ1-3 TRBV5-6 TRBD1 - CASTVTGTLSGNTIYF
TRBJ1-1 TRBV30 TRBD1 - CAWSGDRGGTEAFF
TRBJ1-5 TRBV9 - few CASSKDSYQPQHF
TRBJ2-3 TRBV28 - - CASSLSREADTQYF
TRBJ1-1 TRBV6-6 - - CASKNSPGLRNTEAFF
TRBJ1-1 TRBV9 TRBD1 - CASSVAEGPGQGTAFF
TRBJ2-1 TRBV5-4 TRBD2 - CASSFSPGAGLYNEQFF
TRBJ1-1 TRBV5-6 TRBD1 - CASSLLRGGPFF
TRBJ2-2 TRBV6-1 - - CASSEGYQGNTGELFF
TRBJ2-1 TRBV7-3 TRBD1 - CASSLIPGQPNNEQFF
TRBJ1-5 TRBV4-2 - - CASSQDRGPNQPQHF
TRBJ2-5 TRBV4-2 TRBD2 once CASSQQAGEETQYF
TRBJ2-7 TRBV5-4 - once CASSLASRADYEQYF
TRBJ2-1 TRBV2 - few CASISGTTNYNEQFF
TRBJ2-1 TRBV2 - - CASSYSGGQFF
TRBJ1-6 TRBV28 - - CASRQGGAPSYNSPLHF
TRBJ2-1 TRBV15 TRBD2 - CATSLRLAGYNEQFF
TRBJ1-1 TRBV28 TRBD1 - CASNPRTGRTEAFF
TRBJ2-6 TRBV5-1 - - CASSLVQGRVFSGANVLTF
TRBJ2-5 TRBV9 TRBD2 - CASSPPGLAGAETQYF
TRBJ1-1 TRBV6-5 - - CASSYADTEAFF
TRBJ1-1 TRBV7-2 - - CASSFYLGQNTEAFF
TRBJ1-5 TRBV15 - - CAISREHSNQPQHF
TRBJ2-5 TRBV30 TRBD1 - CAWHRGGETQYF